In this sample, the clone carrying this T cell receptor beta chain turned up once. Other nucleotide sequences in the sample specify the same CDR3. During active infection, Seattle patients enrolled and were then monitored through disease. The data were produced by immunoSEQ multiplex PCR, yet TCRdb's version contains in-frame clones alone and is incomplete. The repertoire holds about 350,000 clones, with about 92% as singletons. CDR1 is MNHEY, CDR2 SVGAGI, per germline. The CDR3 consists of 13 residues. The V end was cut by 5 bases, the J end by 1 base, with 8 bases between. This entry belongs to a study of blood T cell repertoires in COVID-19.

The sample was peripheral blood. This clonotype was obtained from a woman aged 55 to 70 with COVID-19, enrolled during active disease. This chain connects TRBV6-5 to TRBJ1-1, with D possibly matching TRBD1 (5 bases). This CDR3 is CASSRGQNTEAFF. CDR3 nucleotide sequence: TGTGCCAGCAGTAGGGGCCAGAACACTGAAGCTTTCTTT.